A single T cell receptor (beta chain) is shown here with its context. The record originates from a study of CD8 T cells in Susac syndrome. Reverse transcription of 0.5 to 1 ug RNA was performed with random hexamers. Multiplex PCR with immunoSEQ amplified the TCR beta CDR3 across 54 Vbeta and 13 Jbeta. Each CDR3 protein is one row after TCRdb ran MiXCR on the immunoSEQ multiplex PCR reads. The repertoire holds about 300,000 distinct CDR3 sequences, with 89% as singletons. The V and J ends lost 2 bases and 5 bases, in that order; junction bases with no gene match: 6. Germline V gene lookup returns CDR1 SGHAT and CDR2 FQNNGV. This CDR3 region has 16 residues.

The V gene is TRBV11-2, the J gene TRBJ2-1, with TRBD2 identical over 10 bases. Sequences were obtained from CD8+ T cells from PBMCs. The TCR originated in a human donor with multiple sclerosis. The CDR3 is CASSLFLAGVHNEQFF. For the CDR3, the DNA is TGTGCCAGCAGCTTATTCCTAGCGGGGGTCCACAATGAGCAGTTCTTC.